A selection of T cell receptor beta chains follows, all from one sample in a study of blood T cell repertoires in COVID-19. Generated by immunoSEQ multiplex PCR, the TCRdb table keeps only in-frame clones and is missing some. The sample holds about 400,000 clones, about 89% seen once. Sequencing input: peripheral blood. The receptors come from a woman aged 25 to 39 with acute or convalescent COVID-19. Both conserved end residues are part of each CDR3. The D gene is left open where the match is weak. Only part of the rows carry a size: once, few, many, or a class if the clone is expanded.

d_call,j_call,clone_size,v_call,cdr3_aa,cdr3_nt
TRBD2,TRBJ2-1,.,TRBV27,CASSYGTSGYNEQFF,TGTGCCAGCAGCTACGGGACTAGCGGCTACAATGAGCAGTTCTTC
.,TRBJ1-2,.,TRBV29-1,CSVEDRDYGYTF,TGCAGCGTTGAAGATCGCGACTATGGCTACACCTTC
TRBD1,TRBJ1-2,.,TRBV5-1,CASSGQTGGVGNYGYTF,TGCGCCAGCAGCGGTCAGACAGGGGGTGTGGGTAACTATGGCTACACCTTC
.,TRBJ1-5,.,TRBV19,CASSRYREDRRPQHF,TGTGCCAGTAGTCGCTACAGAGAGGACAGAAGACCCCAGCATTTT
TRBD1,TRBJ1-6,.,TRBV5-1,CASRSASGTVSSPLHF,TGCGCCAGCAGGTCGGCCTCCGGGACAGTAAGTTCACCCCTCCACTTT
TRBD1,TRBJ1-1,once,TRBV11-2,CASSRGTKDRGAFF,TGTGCCAGCAGCCGGGGAACAAAAGACAGGGGTGCTTTCTTT
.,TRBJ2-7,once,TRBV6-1,CASSEQGYFNEQYF,TGTGCCAGCAGTGAACAGGGGTACTTTAACGAGCAGTACTTC
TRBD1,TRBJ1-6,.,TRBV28,CASSERQGVSYNSPLHF,TGTGCCAGCAGCGAACGACAGGGGGTGAGTTATAATTCACCCCTCCACTTT
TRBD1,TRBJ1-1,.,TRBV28,CASSQSGTGMNTEAFF,TGTGCCAGCAGTCAATCCGGGACAGGGATGAACACTGAAGCTTTCTTT
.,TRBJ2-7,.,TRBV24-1,CATSGRDNYEQYF,TGTGCCACCAGTGGCCGGGACAACTACGAGCAGTACTTC
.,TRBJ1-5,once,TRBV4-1,CASSQVDRLQPQHF,TGCGCCAGCAGCCAGGTCGACAGGCTCCAGCCCCAGCATTTT
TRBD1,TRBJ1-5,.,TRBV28,CASSGTGTGSGQPQHF,TGTGCCAGCAGCGGAACCGGGACAGGGAGCGGTCAGCCCCAGCATTTT
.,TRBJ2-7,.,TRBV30,CAWSVRGYEQYF,TGTGCCTGGAGTGTAAGGGGGTACGAGCAGTACTTC
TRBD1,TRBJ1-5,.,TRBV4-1,CASSPGQGANLGNQPQHF,TGCGCCAGCAGCCCGGGACAGGGGGCGAATTTGGGCAATCAGCCCCAGCATTTT
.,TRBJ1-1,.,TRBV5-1,CASSLDIAENTEAFF,TGCGCCAGCAGCTTGGATATAGCAGAGAACACTGAAGCTTTCTTT
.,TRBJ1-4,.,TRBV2,CASSDRSSTNEKLFF,TGTGCCAGCAGTGATCGGAGCTCAACTAATGAAAAACTGTTTTTT
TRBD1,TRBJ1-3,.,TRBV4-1,CASSQDAPSTGASGNTIYF,TGCGCCAGCAGCCAAGATGCCCCTTCGACAGGGGCCTCTGGAAACACCATATATTTT
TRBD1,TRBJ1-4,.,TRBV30,CAWSSPGQDNEKLFF,TGTGCCTGGAGTTCCCCGGGACAGGATAATGAAAAACTGTTTTTT
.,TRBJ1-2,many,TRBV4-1,CASSQDWSPTERHGYTF,TGCGCCAGCAGCCAAGATTGGAGCCCGACCGAGCGTCATGGCTACACCTTC
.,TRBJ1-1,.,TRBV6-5,CASSYTAGPRAFF,TGTGCCAGCAGTTACACTGCGGGGCCGAGGGCTTTCTTT
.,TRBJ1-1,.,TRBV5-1,CASSLGTYRSNTEAFF,TGCGCCAGCAGCTTGGGCACCTACAGATCGAACACTGAAGCTTTCTTT
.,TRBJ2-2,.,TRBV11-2,CASSLRGTFDTGELFF,TGTGCCAGCAGCTTAAGGGGAACGTTTGACACCGGGGAGCTGTTTTTT
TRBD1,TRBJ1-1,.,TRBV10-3,CAISLTGDTEAFF,TGTGCCATCAGCCTGACAGGGGACACTGAAGCTTTCTTT
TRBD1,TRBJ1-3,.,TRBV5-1,CASSLEGRGTGFGNTIYF,TGCGCCAGCAGCTTGGAAGGTCGGGGGACAGGGTTCGGAAACACCATATATTTT
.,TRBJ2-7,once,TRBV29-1,CSVEGGETYEQYF,TGCAGCGTTGAGGGCGGGGAAACCTACGAGCAGTACTTC
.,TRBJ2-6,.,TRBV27,CASSGIPAGANVLTF,TGTGCCAGCAGCGGTATTCCAGCGGGGGCCAACGTCCTGACTTTC
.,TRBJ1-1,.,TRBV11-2,CASSFQGNTEAFF,TGTGCCAGCAGCTTTCAGGGGAACACTGAAGCTTTCTTT
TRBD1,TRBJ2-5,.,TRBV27,CASSNTGGAEETQYF,TGTGCCAGCAGTAACACAGGGGGCGCGGAAGAGACCCAGTACTTC
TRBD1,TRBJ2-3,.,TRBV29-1,CSAGDSRVDTQYF,TGCAGCGCCGGGGACAGTCGGGTGGATACGCAGTATTTT
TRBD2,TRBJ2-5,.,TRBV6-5,CASSYRTSGRGETQYF,TGTGCCAGCAGTTACAGGACTAGCGGGCGAGGGGAGACCCAGTACTTC
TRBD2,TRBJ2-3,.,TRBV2,CASGGTSLTDTQYF,TGTGCCAGCGGGGGGACTAGCCTCACAGATACGCAGTATTTT